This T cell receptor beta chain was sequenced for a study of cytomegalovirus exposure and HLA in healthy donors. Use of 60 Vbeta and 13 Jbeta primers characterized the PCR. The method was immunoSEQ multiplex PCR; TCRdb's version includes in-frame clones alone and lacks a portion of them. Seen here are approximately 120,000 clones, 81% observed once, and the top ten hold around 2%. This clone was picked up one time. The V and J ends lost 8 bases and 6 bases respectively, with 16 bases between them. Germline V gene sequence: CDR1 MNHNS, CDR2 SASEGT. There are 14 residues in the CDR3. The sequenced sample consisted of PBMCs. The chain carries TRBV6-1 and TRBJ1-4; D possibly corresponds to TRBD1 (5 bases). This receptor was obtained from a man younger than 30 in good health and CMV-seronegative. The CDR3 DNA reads TGTGCCAGCGGTAGAACAGGCCAATATGAAAAACTGTTTTTT. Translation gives CASGRTGQYEKLFF.